This is a list of T cell receptor beta chains from one sample in a study of blood T cell repertoires in COVID-19. TCRdb's table, derived via immunoSEQ multiplex PCR, lists solely in-frame clones and lacks some. In the table there are roughly 140,000 clones, roughly 84% of which are singletons. The sample consisted of PBMCs or T cells enriched from blood (not recorded which). The receptors here all came from a man aged 50-60 years in a cohort exposed to, infected with or recovered from COVID-19 (not recorded which). Both conserved end residues are part of each CDR3. A D gene is named only where the DNA matches it firmly. Clone sizes are given selectively: once, few, many, or a class where the clone is expanded.

j_gene | abundance | d_gene | v_gene | CDR3nt | CDR3aa
TRBJ2-4 | . | . | TRBV7-2 | TGTGCCAGCAGCCCCACACTAGCTACCAACATTCAGTACTTC | CASSPTLATNIQYF
TRBJ2-5 | . | . | TRBV18 | TGTGCCAGCTCACCACTGAGGGTTCTGGAGACCCAGTACTTC | CASSPLRVLETQYF
TRBJ2-7 | few | . | TRBV4-2 | TGTGCCAGCAGCCAAGATCGGGTGGGAGAGAGGAGCGAGCAGTACTTC | CASSQDRVGERSEQYF
TRBJ2-4 | . | . | TRBV19 | TGTGCCAGCAGCGACAGGACGCTAGCCAAAAACATTCAGTACTTC | CASSDRTLAKNIQYF
TRBJ2-3 | . | TRBD1 | TRBV9 | TGTGCCAGCAAGTCCGAGGACAGGGTAACAGATACGCAGTATTTT | CASKSEDRVTDTQYF
TRBJ2-3 | . | TRBD1 | TRBV30 | TGTGCCTGGGCCCTGACAGGGGGCACAGATACGCAGTATTTT | CAWALTGGTDTQYF
TRBJ1-5 | . | . | TRBV18 | TGTGCCAGCTCACCGCGGGGGGAACCCCAGCATTTT | CASSPRGEPQHF
TRBJ1-5 | . | . | TRBV19 | TGTGCCAGTACAGGACAGTATAGCAATCAGCCCCAGCATTTT | CASTGQYSNQPQHF
TRBJ1-1 | . | . | TRBV7-6 | TGTGCCAGCAGCGAAGGTCCGCGACAGACTGAAGCTTTCTTT | CASSEGPRQTEAFF
TRBJ2-7 | . | TRBD2 | TRBV24-1 | TGTGCCATCTCTAGCGGAACCTACGAGCAGTACTTC | CAISSGTYEQYF
TRBJ2-7 | . | . | TRBV5-1 | TGCGCCAGCAGCTTCGACGGGAAGGGAGGCGAGCAGTACTTC | CASSFDGKGGEQYF
TRBJ2-5 | . | TRBD2 | TRBV10-3 | TGTGCCATCAGTGATACGGGAGGGGGAGAGACCCAGTACTTC | CAISDTGGGETQYF
TRBJ1-1 | . | . | TRBV5-1 | TGCGCCAGCAGCTTTACAGAGAACACTGAAGCTTTCTTT | CASSFTENTEAFF
TRBJ1-3 | . | . | TRBV10-2 | TGCGCCAGCAGTGAGTCGAGGGGGGGCTGGAGCTCTGGAAACACCATATATTTT | CASSESRGGWSSGNTIYF
TRBJ2-5 | . | TRBD1 | TRBV30 | TGTGCCCTCTCGGGACAGGGAAAAGAGACCCAGTACTTC | CALSGQGKETQYF
TRBJ2-7 | once | TRBD1 | TRBV7-9 | TGTGCCACACGGCCCTCTGGGACAGCCTACGAGCAGTACTTC | CATRPSGTAYEQYF
TRBJ2-7 | . | TRBD1 | TRBV7-9 | TGTGCCAGCAGCCCTCACGGGGACAGGGGGTATTACGAGCAGTACTTC | CASSPHGDRGYYEQYF
TRBJ1-3 | . | . | TRBV5-4 | TGTGCCAGCAGCTTATATACCGGCTCTGGAAACACCATATATTTT | CASSLYTGSGNTIYF
TRBJ2-1 | . | . | TRBV24-1 | TGTGCCACCAGTGATTTGAACAAGGAGCAGTTCTTC | CATSDLNKEQFF
TRBJ2-7 | . | . | TRBV7-2 | TGTGCCAGCAGCTTAGGGGGGCCTGGGGTCGACGAGCAGTACTTC | CASSLGGPGVDEQYF
TRBJ2-2 | . | . | TRBV21-1 | TGTGCCAGCAGCAAAACGGGGACTAGCGGGTGGCACACCGGGGAGCTGTTTTTT | CASSKTGTSGWHTGELFF
TRBJ2-3 | . | TRBD2 | TRBV28 | TGTGCCAGCAGTCCTCCGGGACTAGCGGGCGCAGATACGCAGTATTTT | CASSPPGLAGADTQYF
TRBJ1-2 | . | . | TRBV2 | TGTGCCAGCAGGGGAGGCTATGGCTACACCTTC | CASRGGYGYTF
TRBJ1-5 | . | TRBD1 | TRBV7-9 | TGTGCCAGCAGACAGGGGCTTAATCAGCCCCAGCATTTT | CASRQGLNQPQHF
TRBJ1-6 | few | . | TRBV11-2 | TGTGCCAGCAGCTTAGGGGGCACCAATTTTGTACAATCACCCCTCCACTTT | CASSLGGTNFVQSPLHF
TRBJ1-2 | . | . | TRBV30 | TGTGCCTGGAGTGACGGGGGAATAGCTAACTATGGCTACACCTTC | CAWSDGGIANYGYTF
TRBJ1-2 | . | TRBD1 | TRBV7-8 | TGTGCCAGCAGCGAAGACAGGGCCGGGGGCTACACCTTC | CASSEDRAGGYTF
TRBJ2-7 | . | TRBD2 | TRBV28 | TGTGCCAGCAGTTTTGGACTAGCGGGCACCTACGAGCAGTACTTC | CASSFGLAGTYEQYF
TRBJ2-3 | . | TRBD2 | TRBV18 | TGTGCCAGCTCACCACGGGCTAGCGGGCATAGCACAGATACGCAGTATTTT | CASSPRASGHSTDTQYF
TRBJ2-7 | few | TRBD2 | TRBV19 | TGTGCCAGTAGTAGGTGGGAGGGCCTCGAGCAGTACTTC | CASSRWEGLEQYF
TRBJ2-7 | . | . | TRBV6-5 | TGTGCCAGCAGGGAGTTACAGGGACCCACCTACGAGCAGTACTTC | CASRELQGPTYEQYF
TRBJ1-4 | . | . | TRBV2 | TGTGCCAGCAGTGGCCTCCCCTCCGGCGGGACGGAAAAACTGTTTTTT | CASSGLPSGGTEKLFF
TRBJ2-1 | . | . | TRBV10-3 | TGTGCCATCAGTGACCCCGGGGTCAGCAATGAGCAGTTCTTC | CAISDPGVSNEQFF
TRBJ1-2 | . | TRBD1 | TRBV7-2 | TGTGCCAGCAGCTTAGCGAGGACAGGGGGCAAGGGCTACACCTTC | CASSLARTGGKGYTF
TRBJ1-1 | . | TRBD1 | TRBV6-2/TRBV6-3 | TGTGCCAGCAGTACCCCGGGACAGGGGGTTTGGACTGAAGCTTTCTTT | CASSTPGQGVWTEAFF
TRBJ2-3 | . | . | TRBV3-1/TRBV3-2 | TGTGCCAGCAGCCAAGCTAGTAGCGGTGGGACAGATACGCAGTATTTT | CASSQASSGGTDTQYF